Sequencing of this T cell receptor (beta chain) was carried out in a study of OX40 agonist ivuxolimab in advanced cancers. Background on the study: As their treatment, patients were administered ivuxolimab, an agonistic anti-OX40 (CD134) antibody.

This clone has only a few counts. Germline trimming cut 7 bases from V and 8 bases from J; bases unmatched to any gene: 11. The length of the CDR3 is 14 residues. Germline CDR1 is SGHNT and CDR2 is YYREEE (reference sequence). Only in-frame clones appear in the TCRdb table, and some are missing; sequencing was by immunoSEQ multiplex PCR. The sample has around 67,000 clones; 85% are singletons. The sequences come from CD4+ or CD8+ T cells sorted from blood, collected in a trial of the OX40 agonist ivuxolimab. The receptor comes from an adult with an advanced solid tumor such as melanoma, head and neck, liver or kidney cancer. The V call is TRBV5-4, the J call TRBJ2-1; 8 nucleotides agree with TRBD1. The CDR3 DNA sequence: TGTGCCAGCGGAGACAGGGGTAGTTTCGATGAGCAGTTCTTC. It is translated as CASGDRGSFDEQFF. Variable domain in full (rest from reference TRBV5-4 and TRBJ2-1): ETGVTQSPTHLIKTRGQQVTLRCSSQSGHNTVSWYQQALGQGPQFIFQYYREEENGRGNFPPRFSGLQFPNYSSELNVNALELDDSALYLCASGDRGSFDEQFFGPGTRLTVL.